This T cell receptor (beta chain) was captured in a study of T-cell memory formation after mild COVID-19. Study results and caveats: The pre-infection memory compartment contained some responding clones, suggesting cross-reactive memory joined. Specificity for SARS-CoV-2 was not confirmed among the second-wave clones peaking on day 37.

The CDR3 sequence is 13 residues long. Trimming stripped 5 bases from V and 2 bases from J, with 10 bases between. Per the germline V gene, CDR1 is ENHRY and CDR2 is SYGVKD. TCRdb reanalysed the 5' RACE reads using MiXCR and keeps one entry per CDR3 protein. The sample includes roughly 150,000 distinct CDR3 sequences, roughly 15% of them seen just once. Only a few counts were recorded for this clonotype. Its specificity is not known. The rearrangement joins TRBV10-3 to TRBJ2-7, with D uncertain. This clonotype originated in an adult woman who had mild COVID-19 (a few samples of this study predate the infection). Cell type and time point are not known. The sequencing input was PBMCs or a T cell subset sorted from them (not recorded which). The CDR3, as DNA: TGTGCCATCAGTCCTGGCAGCCCCTACGAGCAGTACTTC. Residues: CAISPGSPYEQYF.